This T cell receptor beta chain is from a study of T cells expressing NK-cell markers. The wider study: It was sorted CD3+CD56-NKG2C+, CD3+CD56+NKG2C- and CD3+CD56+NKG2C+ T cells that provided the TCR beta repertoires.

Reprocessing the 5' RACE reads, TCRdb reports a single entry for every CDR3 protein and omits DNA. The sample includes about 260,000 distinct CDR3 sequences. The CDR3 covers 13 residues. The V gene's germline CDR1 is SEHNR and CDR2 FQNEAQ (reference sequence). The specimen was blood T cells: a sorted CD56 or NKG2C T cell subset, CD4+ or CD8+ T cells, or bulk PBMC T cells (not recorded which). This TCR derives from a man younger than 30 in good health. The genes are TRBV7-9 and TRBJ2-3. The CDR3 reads CASSPSTTDTQYF. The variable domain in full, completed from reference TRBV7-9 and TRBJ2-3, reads DTGVSQNPRHKITKRGQNVTFRCDPISEHNRLYWYRQTLGQGPEFLTYFQNEAQLEKSRLLSDRFSAERPKGSFSTLEIQRTEQGDSAMYLCASSPSTTDTQYFGPGTRLTVL.